This TCR beta chain derives from a study of long-term antiretroviral therapy in people with HIV (dated by TCRdb to between 2021 and 2022). Looking at the study overall: The earliest samples were collected roughly a decade before the 2015 WHO recommendation for immediate ART, at a time when ART was usually postponed until CD4 counts fell. A total of roughly 200 cryopreserved PBMC samples came from 25 to 35 adults with confirmed HIV infection and were collected serially over a mean of around 6 years (range 1-12). Of the approximately 28 participants with HIV, approximately ten were female. No cross-contamination during QIAcube processing was shown when test extractions of a monoclonal T-cell line were performed alongside roughly 30 polyclonal samples. A retrospective serial study tested whether changes in peripheral blood TRB repertoire composition and diversity were associated with ART initiation and durable HIV suppression. What the work shows at the level of the full study, not this receptor alone: Narrower CDR3 length ranges were observed in HIV repertoires than in controls, and an antigen-experienced repertoire with only a slight naive shift after ART was suggested by the network structure. At every time point, the repertoire was dominated by expanded TRB clones first identified before ART initiation, although this dominance fluctuated and, in many PLHIV, declined after ART. Starting ART was linked to a significant rise in TRB diversity, yet even after long-term ART the diversity remained significantly lower than in transplant donor controls. Since PBMC availability was limited, sequencing covered only the TCR beta chain, with no alpha chain pairing. Because cell numbers in pre-ART samples were limited, unsorted PBMC were profiled instead of sorted CD4+ and CD8+ T cells. Samples dated from 2004 to 2017, and the ART regimens used may be less effective than current ones. No data were available on ART adherence, viral resistance or therapy changes, limiting inferences about post-ART repertoire changes.

Sequencing of the TRB variable region was done with the immunoSEQ hsTCRB v3.0 assay at survey level resolution. The targeted TRB sequencing depth was 40,000-50,000 T-cell genomes per sample. TRB libraries were pooled and sequenced on an Illumina MiSeq using a v3 150-cycle kit. Per the source publication's procedure: Repertoire analysis ran in R within a reproducible Nextflow workflow covering QC, data transformation and analysis. LymphoSeq2, an R package for AIRR-Seq data exploration, was used to implement custom analyses. A handful of samples that produced fewer than 5000 total TRB sequences were removed, so 190 or so HIV repertoires were analyzed. Among the 180 to 200 HIV repertoires that were kept, around 59 were collected before ART initiation and more than 120 were collected after ART initiation. Repertoires were downsampled to 5000 TRB nucleotide sequences, and summary statistics were averaged over 100 downsampling iterations. Only TRB sequences with CDR3 regions of at least seven amino acids were retained for analysis. A Shannon entropy-derived clonality score and the Gini coefficient were used to measure diversity. In the repertoire networks, any two of the top 5000 CDR3 amino acid sequences were linked whenever the two sequences differed by an edit distance of one. Antigen specificity groups and MHC restriction were predicted for TRB CDR3 amino acid sequences with GLIPH2. To flag known CMV, EBV, HIV or tissue antigen associations, CDR3 amino acid sequences were matched against VDJdb and McPAS-TCR. Pre-ART, post-ART and control groups were compared with Wilcoxon signed-rank tests and Holm-Bonferroni correction. TCRdb re-hosts the immuneACCESS table, in-frame sequences only. Its copies lack some clones; in the studies checked, an unresolved V gene accounts for under half of them, and the cause for the rest is not known. D and trimming were read from the DNA, whereas the V and J calls and clone size are those reported in that table. For this sample there are about 24,000 clones; 70% to 85% appear just once. Together, the top ten hold around 6.2% of the sample.

To be included, a participant needed at least one PBMC sample from before ART initiation plus at least two post-ART samples. Treatment was received in the United States of America by all participants with HIV. Before DNA extraction, cryopreserved samples of about 1-10 million PBMC were thawed and washed. At the time of the earliest PBMC sample for each participant with HIV, ages ranged from roughly 23 to 60 years. Each participant contributed PBMC samples from 1-4 timepoints before ART initiation and 2-8 timepoints after ART initiation, with a median of 7 samples. Serial HIV viral load, CD4+ T-cell count, ART history and demographic data were obtained for every participant. Using a Qiagen kit on a QIAcube, genomic DNA was extracted from unsorted PBMC, with samples processed in batches of 12. The CDR3 starts with the cysteine, ends with the phenylalanine, and has 19 residues. Only CDR3 DNA remains: 57 bases, in frame from the first base. V ends up 6 bases short and J 0 bases short, with an unmatched junction base count of 16. For CDR1 and CDR2, the germline V gene lists SGHDT and YYEEEE.

Remarks on this clone: Its antigen target is currently unknown. Base qualities are not recorded, but no much larger clone differs from it by a single base.

Recombination joined TRBV5-6 with TRBJ2-1; 9 central nucleotides agree with TRBD1. The TCR was taken from a man aged 25-40 years with HIV. The source material was unsorted PBMCs, sampled 4.4 years after starting antiretroviral therapy. The CDR3 region reads CASTIRQGGNSASYNEQFF. Here is the DNA: TGTGCCAGCACCATTAGACAGGGGGGTAATAGCGCCTCCTACAATGAGCAGTTCTTC.